One sample yielded the 14 T cell receptor beta chains listed below, sequenced in a study of cytomegalovirus exposure and HLA in healthy donors. Primers for the PCR totalled 60 Vbeta and 13 Jbeta. Profiled with immunoSEQ multiplex PCR; TCRdb holds only in-frame clones, not every one. The sample carries fewer than 20,000 clones, approximately 70% recorded once. The sample comprised PBMCs. These receptors were collected from a man aged 18 to 30 in good health and CMV-seronegative.

CDR3 DNA sequence: TGTGCCAGCAGCTCTCTACTCAGGACAGGGGGCGAGCAGTACTTC. Translating it yields CASSSLLRTGGEQYF. The V call is TRBV11-2, the J call TRBJ2-7; TRBD1 agrees at 10 bases. With 4 bases clipped from V and 6 bases from J, the junction kept 9 bases outside the gene matches. This CDR3 has 15 amino acids. Germline V gene data show CDR1 as SGHAT and CDR2 as FQNNGV.

This clone has only a few counts. The chain employs TRBV30 and TRBJ1-6; 8 nucleotides match TRBD1. Germline trimming cut 0 bases from V and 7 bases from J; bases unmatched to any gene: 2. The CDR3 contains 14 residues. Germline assignment: CDR1 GTSNPN and CDR2 SVGIG (reference sequence). The CDR3 DNA reads as TGTGCCTGGAGTGTTAACAGGGGGAATTCACCCCTCCACTTT. This translates into CAWSVNRGNSPLHF.

V gene TRBV11-3 combines with J gene TRBJ2-2, with D unresolved. This CDR3 has 13 amino acids. The V gene lost 8 bases and the J gene lost 4 bases, with 11 bases spanning the gap. Germline V gene data show CDR1 as SGHNT and CDR2 as YENEEA. DNA for the CDR3: TGTGCCAGCCAATTACTACCCACCGGGGAGCTGTTTTTT. This codes for CASQLLPTGELFF.

CDR3 residues: CAWSVRRADTQYF. In nucleotides, the CDR3 is TGTGCCTGGAGTGTACGGCGGGCAGATACGCAGTATTTT. The chain couples TRBV30 to TRBJ2-3, with D possibly matching TRBD2 (5 bases). The CDR3 is 13 amino acids. V was clipped by 0 bases and J by 4 bases, with 8 bases between them. CDR1 is GTSNPN, CDR2 SVGIG, per germline (reference sequence).

This clone was found a few times. The rearrangement joins TRBV6-6 to TRBJ1-2; no reliable D call. The CDR3 consists of 15 residues. Germline lookup yields CDR1 MNHNY and CDR2 SVGAGI (reference sequence). V dropped 6 bases and J dropped 4 bases, with 18 bases sitting between them. CDR3 region: CASRKGGGSSYGYTF. The DNA for the CDR3 is TGTGCCAGCAGAAAGGGAGGTGGAAGTAGCTATGGCTACACCTTC.

The chain links TRBV18 to TRBJ1-2; 7 bases agree with TRBD1. The J segment lost 5 bases and the V segment lost 6 bases, leaving 12 bases of the junction unmatched. This CDR3 has 15 amino acids. In germline, CDR1 is KGHSH, CDR2 LQKENI. CDR3 sequence: CASSPSTGTAYGYTF. The CDR3 bases are TGTGCCAGCTCGCCATCTACCGGGACAGCATATGGCTACACCTTC.

The chain uses TRBV19 and TRBJ1-1; D is possibly TRBD1 (5 bases). Trimming removed 7 bases from V and 4 bases from J, with 13 bases in between. Germline assignment: CDR1 LNHDA and CDR2 SQIVND (reference sequence). CDR3 length equals 13 residues. The DNA for the CDR3 is TGTGCCAGTACCGCCCGGGGGGTCACTGAAGCTTTCTTT. Translated: CASTARGVTEAFF.

The J gene is TRBJ2-3, the V gene TRBV5-6; TRBD2 agrees at 9 bases. V shed 4 bases, J shed 10 bases, and the junction held 16 bases outside the gene matches. The CDR3 has 16 amino acids. Germline V gives CDR1 SGHDT, CDR2 YYEEEE. In DNA form, the CDR3 reads TGTGCCAGCAGCCCGTTAGCGGGAGCGACCTCGGCATCGCAGTATTTT. Encoded protein: CASSPLAGATSASQYF.

V is TRBV5-1 and J is TRBJ1-1; tentatively, D is TRBD1 (5 bases). Trimming removed 3 bases at V and 1 base at J, with 10 bases between. This CDR3 is built from 14 residues. Germline-derived CDR1 and CDR2 are SGHRS and YFSETQ. CDR3 sequence: CASSWSTGNTEAFF. CDR3 coding DNA: TGCGCCAGCAGCTGGTCAACAGGGAACACTGAAGCTTTCTTT.

This sequence joins TRBV29-1 and TRBJ2-7, with D uncertain. V lost 5 bases and J 4 bases, leaving 9 bases between the germline ends. Per germline, CDR1 SQVTM and CDR2 ANQGSEA. There are 11 residues in the CDR3. CDR3 sequence (DNA): TGCAGCGTTAATAGTGCTTACGAGCAGTACTTC. Its translation: CSVNSAYEQYF.

The rearrangement joins TRBV5-4 to TRBJ2-1, with TRBD2 matching 10 bases. J was trimmed by 6 bases and V by 3 bases; bases with no gene match: 6. This CDR3 has 15 amino acids. CDR1 SGHNT and CDR2 YYREEE come from the germline V gene (reference sequence). The CDR3 protein is CASSSSSGGPNEQFF. The CDR3 coding sequence is TGTGCCAGCAGCTCATCTAGCGGGGGACCCAATGAGCAGTTCTTC.

The chain links TRBV5-1 to TRBJ2-3, with D tentatively TRBD1 (5 bases). The CDR3 runs to 15 residues. CDR1 is SGHRS and CDR2 is YFSETQ in the germline V gene. The V gene lost 3 bases and the J gene lost 2 bases, with 13 bases spanning the gap. The CDR3 nucleotides read TGCGCCAGCAGCTCCAATACAGGAAACACAGATACGCAGTATTTT. It specifies CASSSNTGNTDTQYF.

The V and J genes are TRBV4-1 and TRBJ2-1; TRBD2 aligns across 7 bases. Germline V gene data show CDR1 as MGHRA and CDR2 as YSYEKL. Trimming took 3 bases from V and 2 from J; bases not matched to a gene: 7. The CDR3 is 16 amino acids. The CDR3, as DNA: TGCGCCAGCAGCCATGGGAGACTAGCCGCCTACAATGAGCAGTTCTTC. This encodes CASSHGRLAAYNEQFF.

This clone was counted a single time. This CDR3 reads CASSYDRNYEQYF. The CDR3 DNA reads TGTGCCAGCAGTTACGACAGGAACTACGAGCAGTACTTC. The chain carries TRBV6-5 and TRBJ2-7; TRBD1 is a possible D gene (6 bases). The germline V gene encodes CDR1 MNHEY and CDR2 SVGAGI. This CDR3 is 13 amino acids long. With 2 bases removed from V and 3 bases from J, the gap between germline ends came to 8 bases.